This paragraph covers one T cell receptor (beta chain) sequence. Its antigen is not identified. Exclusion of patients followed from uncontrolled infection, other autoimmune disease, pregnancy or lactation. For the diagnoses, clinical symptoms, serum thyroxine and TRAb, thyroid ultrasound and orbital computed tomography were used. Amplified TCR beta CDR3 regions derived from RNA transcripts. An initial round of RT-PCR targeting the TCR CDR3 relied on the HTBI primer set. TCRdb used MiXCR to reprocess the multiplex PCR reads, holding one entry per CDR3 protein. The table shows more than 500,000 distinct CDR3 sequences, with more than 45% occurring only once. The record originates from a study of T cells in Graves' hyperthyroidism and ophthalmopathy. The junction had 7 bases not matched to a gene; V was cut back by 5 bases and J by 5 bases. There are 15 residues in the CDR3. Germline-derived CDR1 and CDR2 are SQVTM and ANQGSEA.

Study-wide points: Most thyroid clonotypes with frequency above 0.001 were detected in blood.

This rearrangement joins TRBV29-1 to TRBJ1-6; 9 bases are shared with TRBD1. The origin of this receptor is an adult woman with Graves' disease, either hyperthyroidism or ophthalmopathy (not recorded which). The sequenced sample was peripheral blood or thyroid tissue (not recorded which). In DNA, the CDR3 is TGCAGCGTTACAACAGGGGGCGCGAATAATTCACCCCTCCACTTT. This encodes CSVTTGGANNSPLHF.